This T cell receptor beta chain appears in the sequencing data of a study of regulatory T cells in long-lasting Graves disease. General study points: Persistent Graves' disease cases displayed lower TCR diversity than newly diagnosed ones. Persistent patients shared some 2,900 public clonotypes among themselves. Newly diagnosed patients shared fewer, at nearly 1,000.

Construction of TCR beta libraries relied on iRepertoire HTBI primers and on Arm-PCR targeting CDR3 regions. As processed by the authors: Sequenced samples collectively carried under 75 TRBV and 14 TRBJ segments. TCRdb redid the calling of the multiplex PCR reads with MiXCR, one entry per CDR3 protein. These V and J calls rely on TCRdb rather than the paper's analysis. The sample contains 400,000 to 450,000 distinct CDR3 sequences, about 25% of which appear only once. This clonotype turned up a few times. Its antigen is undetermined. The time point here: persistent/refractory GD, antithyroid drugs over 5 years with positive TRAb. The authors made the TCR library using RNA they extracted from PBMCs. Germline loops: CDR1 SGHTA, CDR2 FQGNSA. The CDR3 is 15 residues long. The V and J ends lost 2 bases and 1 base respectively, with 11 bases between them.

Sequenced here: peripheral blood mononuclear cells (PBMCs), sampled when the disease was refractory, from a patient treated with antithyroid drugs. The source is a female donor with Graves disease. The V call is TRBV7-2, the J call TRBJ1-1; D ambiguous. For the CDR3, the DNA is TGTGCCAGCAGCTTATACGGACTTACGAACACTGAAGCTTTCTTT. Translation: CASSLYGLTNTEAFF.